Below, 18 T cell receptor beta chains from the same sample are listed, as sequenced in a study of type 1 regulatory T cells. Study findings and constraints: Type 1 regulatory T cells had a more restricted TCR repertoire than non-type 1 regulatory T cells.

These receptors' antigens are unknown. TCRdb ran MiXCR on the reads and lists one entry per CDR3 protein. The data show roughly 71,000 distinct CDR3 sequences, under 25% seen once. The sample taken for sequencing was cultured type 1 regulatory T (Tr1) cells, either the whole culture or a sorted fraction (not recorded which). The receptors originated from a human donor in good health.

The chain carries TRBV5-4 and TRBJ1-3; no definite D call. V was pared by 0 bases and J by 0 bases, with 7 bases between. Germline CDR1 is SGHNT and CDR2 is YYREEE (reference sequence). The CDR3 is 15 amino acids. CDR3 residues: CASSLDAASGNTIYF. The DNA for the CDR3 is TGTGCCAGCAGCTTGGACGCAGCCTCTGGAAACACCATATATTTT.

The chain joins TRBV29-1 to TRBJ2-7, with 12 positions matching TRBD2. This CDR3 comprises 15 residues. The V segment lost 6 bases and the J segment 6 bases; nucleotides outside the gene matches: 12. CDR1 and CDR2 from the germline V gene are SQVTM and ANQGSEA. The CDR3 here is CSVGGLRLAGAEQYF. DNA for the CDR3: TGCAGCGTCGGAGGGTTGAGACTAGCGGGAGCCGAGCAGTACTTC.

CDR3 amino acids: CATSRAPQGQETQYF. For the CDR3, the DNA is TGTGCCACCAGCAGAGCGCCTCAGGGCCAAGAGACCCAGTACTTC. The J gene is TRBJ2-5, the V gene TRBV15; weak D call: TRBD1 (5 bases). Between the trimmed V and J ends, which lost 1 base and 1 base, there was a span of 10 bases. CDR1 is LNHNV, CDR2 YYDKDF, per germline (reference sequence). This CDR3 comprises 15 residues. The full variable domain, rest sourced from reference TRBV15 and TRBJ2-5, is DAMVIQNPRYQVTQFGKPVTLSCSQTLNHNVMYWYQQKSSQAPKLLFHYYDKDFNNEADTPDNFQSRRPNTSFCFLDIRSPGLGDTAMYLCATSRAPQGQETQYFGPGTRLLVL.

The chain couples TRBV3-1 to TRBJ1-1, with 7 bases identical to TRBD1. This CDR3 is built from 15 residues. CDR1 LGHDT and CDR2 YNNKEL come from the germline V gene (reference sequence). V lost 4 bases, J lost 1 base, and 6 bases stayed unmatched. CDR3 amino acids: CASSLGGLGNTEAFF. The CDR3 DNA reads TGTGCCAGCAGCCTAGGGGGCCTAGGGAACACTGAAGCTTTCTTT.

This clonotype appeared many times. This rearrangement joins TRBV5-1 to TRBJ2-2; D is uncertain. V lost 4 bases and J lost 0, with 13 bases in between. Germline CDR1 reads SGHRS; CDR2 reads YFSETQ. This CDR3 is 16 amino acids long. CDR3 amino acids: CASSARNTANTGELFF. CDR3 DNA: TGCGCCAGCAGCGCGAGGAATACAGCGAACACCGGGGAGCTGTTTTTT.

This clonotype turned up a few times. The J gene is TRBJ2-7, the V gene TRBV12-5; D is possibly TRBD2 (6 bases). The CDR3 is 18 amino acids. Germline CDR1 reads LGHNT; CDR2 reads FRNRAP. Trimming removed 0 bases from V and 1 base from J, with 19 bases in between. In DNA form, the CDR3 reads TGTGCTAGTGGTTTGGTACTCCCTCCGAGGGACTCATCCTACGAGCAGTACTTC. It yields the protein CASGLVLPPRDSSYEQYF.

This clonotype was found a few times. This sequence joins TRBV10-3 and TRBJ2-7; D gene ambiguous. Trimming stripped 0 bases from V and 5 bases from J, with 2 bases between. In germline, CDR1 is ENHRY, CDR2 SYGVKD. The CDR3 covers 11 residues. CDR3 residues: CAISESNEQYF. CDR3 coding DNA: TGTGCCATCAGTGAGTCGAACGAGCAGTACTTC.

The genes are TRBV5-6 and TRBJ2-1, with D perhaps given as TRBD1 or TRBD2 (6 bases each). The CDR3 runs 16 residues. Trimming shortened V by 6 bases and J by 2 bases, and 18 bases separated the two germline ends. CDR1 and CDR2 from the germline V gene are SGHDT and YYEEEE. In DNA form, the CDR3 reads TGTGCCAGCACCTTCGGGGGCCGCGGAGCCTACAATGAGCAGTTCTTC. Protein product: CASTFGGRGAYNEQFF.

This clonotype turned up a few times. V gene TRBV5-1 combines with J gene TRBJ1-1; D is undetermined. Germline V lookup: CDR1 SGHRS, CDR2 YFSETQ. The V gene lost 0 bases and the J gene lost 1 base, with 7 bases spanning the gap. The CDR3 loop spans 14 amino acids. The chain's CDR3 is CASSLAIANTEAFF. The CDR3 coding sequence is TGCGCCAGCAGCTTGGCCATAGCGAACACTGAAGCTTTCTTT.

V is TRBV20-1 and J is TRBJ2-1; TRBD1 or TRBD2 may be the D gene (5 bases each). V shed 6 bases and J shed 9 bases, with 15 bases lying between them. The CDR3 length is 12 residues. Germline V lookup: CDR1 DFQATT, CDR2 SNEGSKA (reference sequence). The CDR3 loop is CSASARGREQFF. The CDR3, as DNA: TGCAGTGCCTCGGCTCGGGGACGTGAGCAGTTCTTC.

This chain joins TRBV6-1 and TRBJ2-7, with TRBD1 as a possible D gene (6 bases). From germline, CDR1 is MNHNS and CDR2 SASEGT. The CDR3 contains 15 residues. V lost 4 bases, J lost 5 bases, and 18 bases lay in between. The CDR3 loop reads CASSGWSGRDNEQYF. Written as DNA, the CDR3 is TGTGCCAGCAGTGGATGGTCGGGACGGGACAACGAGCAGTACTTC.

To note about this clonotype: The junction differs from germline at one of its ends, possibly a read error. The chain recombines TRBV12-3 or TRBV12-4 with TRBJ2-2; TRBD1 matches at 7 bases. The CDR3 totals 16 residues. CDR3 residues: CAISAVHRGVTGELFF. The DNA for the CDR3 is TGTGCCATCAGTGCCGTTCACAGGGGCGTCACCGGGGAGCTGTTTTTT.

The count of this clonotype is one. J is TRBJ1-2 and V is TRBV9; D ambiguous. The length of the CDR3 is 15 residues. Trimming removed 0 bases at V and 4 bases at J, with 13 bases between. Germline V CDR1 and CDR2: SGDLS, YYNGEE. The CDR3 is CASSVDSETFYGYTF. In DNA, the CDR3 is TGTGCCAGCAGCGTAGACTCGGAGACCTTCTATGGCTACACCTTC.

This clonotype has only one observation. CDR3 region: CASRVDRNTEAFF. The CDR3 bases are TGCGCCAGCAGAGTTGACAGGAACACTGAAGCTTTCTTT. The chain has TRBV5-1 and TRBJ1-1, with a possible D match to TRBD1 (5 bases). CDR1 SGHRS and CDR2 YFSETQ come from the germline V gene. The V and J ends lost 5 bases and 1 base respectively, with 9 bases between them. This CDR3 spans 13 amino acids.

The chain links TRBV20-1 to TRBJ2-1; the D call may be TRBD1 or TRBD2 (6 bases each). V was pared by 6 bases and J by 4 bases, with 19 bases between. This CDR3 spans 15 amino acids. CDR1 and CDR2 (germline): DFQATT, SNEGSKA (reference sequence). CDR3 loop: CSAQGTEDFYNEQFF. For the CDR3, the DNA is TGCAGTGCCCAGGGGACTGAGGATTTTTACAATGAGCAGTTCTTC.

This clonotype has just a few counts. CDR3 protein: CARHWTANEKLFF. In DNA, the CDR3 is TGTGCCAGACATTGGACAGCTAATGAAAAACTGTTTTTT. The chain carries TRBV19 and TRBJ1-4; TRBD1 might be the D (6 bases). Germline CDR1 LNHDA, CDR2 SQIVND (reference sequence). Trimming shortened V by 9 bases and J by 3 bases, and 11 bases separated the two germline ends. The CDR3 consists of 13 residues.

The gene calls are TRBV7-3 and TRBJ2-2; possible D gene TRBD2, 5 bases. CDR3 length: 12 residues. Trimming left V 10 bases short and J 1 base short, with 7 bases between. The germline V gene has CDR1 SGHTA and CDR2 FQGTGA. The CDR3 region has the DNA TGTGCCACGGGGATGAACACCGGGGAGCTGTTTTTT. Translated: CATGMNTGELFF. Together with reference TRBV7-3 and TRBJ2-2, the CDR3 gives the full variable domain: GAGVSQTPSNKVTEKGKYVELRCDPISGHTALYWYRQSLGQGPEFLIYFQGTGAADDSGLPNDRFFAVRPEGSVSTLKIQRTERGDSAVYLCATGMNTGELFFGEGSRLTVL.

This clonotype appeared once. One end of the junction is discordant with germline, which a read error may explain. The J gene is TRBJ2-5, the V gene TRBV30; no definite D call. CDR1 is GTSNPN, CDR2 SVGIG, per germline (reference sequence). CDR3 length: 12 amino acids. The CDR3 region is CTWSGVSETQYF. CDR3 DNA: TGTACCTGGTCGGGTGTCTCAGAGACCCAGTACTTC.